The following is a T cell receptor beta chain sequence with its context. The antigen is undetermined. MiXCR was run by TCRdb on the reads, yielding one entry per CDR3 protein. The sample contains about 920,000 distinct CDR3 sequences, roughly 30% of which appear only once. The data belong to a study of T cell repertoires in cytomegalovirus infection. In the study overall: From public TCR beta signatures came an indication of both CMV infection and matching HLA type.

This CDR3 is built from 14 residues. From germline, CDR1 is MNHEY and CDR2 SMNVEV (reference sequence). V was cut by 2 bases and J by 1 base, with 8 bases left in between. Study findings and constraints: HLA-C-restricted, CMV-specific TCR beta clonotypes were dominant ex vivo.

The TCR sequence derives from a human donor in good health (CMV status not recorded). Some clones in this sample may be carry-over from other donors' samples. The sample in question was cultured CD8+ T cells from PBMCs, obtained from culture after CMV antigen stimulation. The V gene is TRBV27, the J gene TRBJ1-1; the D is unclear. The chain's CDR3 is CASSLRQTNTEAFF. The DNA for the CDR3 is TGTGCCAGCAGTTTAAGGCAGACGAACACTGAAGCTTTCTTT.